This is a list of T cell receptor beta chains from one sample in a study of blood T cells in healthy people across ages. Using its own MiXCR run on the 5' RACE reads, TCRdb lists one record per CDR3 protein. This table has about 800,000 distinct CDR3 sequences, nearly 60% appearing once. The sample comprised blood. The source is a man aged 30 to 45 in good health. Both conserved end residues are part of each CDR3. The D gene is left open where the match is weak. Where a row states a size, it is once, few, many or the class of an expanded clone; other rows omit it.

V gene,J gene,clone size,D gene,CDR3 DNA,CDR3 protein
TRBV7-2,TRBJ2-1,.,TRBD2,TGTGCCAGCAGCTCCGCCGGGAGGTGGAATGAGCAGTTCTTC,CASSSAGRWNEQFF
TRBV7-9,TRBJ2-1,.,.,TGTGCCAGCAGCCCGAACTTATTGGGGTTCGAGCAGTTCTTC,CASSPNLLGFEQFF
TRBV2,TRBJ1-6,.,.,TGTGCCAGCAGTGAAAGACAGCCGGGCGAGTCACCCCTCCACTTT,CASSERQPGESPLHF
TRBV3-1,TRBJ1-5,.,.,TGTGCCAGCAGCCAATCCCCAAATCAGCCCCAGCATTTT,CASSQSPNQPQHF
TRBV12-3/TRBV12-4,TRBJ1-1,.,.,TGTGCCAGCAGTTATTGGGTAGGTGGCACTGAAGCTTTCTTT,CASSYWVGGTEAFF
TRBV29-1,TRBJ2-6,many,.,TGCAGCGTTGCCCCGAGTGGGGCCAACGTCCTGACTTTC,CSVAPSGANVLTF
TRBV5-1,TRBJ2-7,once,.,TGCGCCAGCAGCTCCGATTTTACCTTCTCCTACGAGCAGTACTTC,CASSSDFTFSYEQYF
TRBV10-3,TRBJ2-7,many,.,TGTGCCGTGTACAGGGAAGGGGCGGGTGAGCAGTACTTC,CAVYREGAGEQYF
TRBV7-9,TRBJ2-5,.,.,TGTGCCAGCAGTCCTACTAGCAGGGAGACCCAGTACTTC,CASSPTSRETQYF
TRBV11-2,TRBJ2-1,.,TRBD2,TGTGCCAGCAGCCCAAACACGATGACTAGCGGGTTGCTGTTCTTC,CASSPNTMTSGLLFF
TRBV4-1,TRBJ1-2,.,.,TGCGCCAGCAGCCCTACTGGGGACATCTATGGCTACACCTTC,CASSPTGDIYGYTF